The 2 T cell receptor beta chains in this list originate from one sample, sequenced in a study of cytomegalovirus exposure and HLA in healthy donors (dated by TCRdb to 2015 to 2018). Libraries came from the immunoSEQ multiplex PCR assay. For the multiplex PCR, a mixture combining 60 forward primers for TCR Vbeta segments and 13 reverse primers for TCR Jbeta segments was used. Sourced from immuneACCESS, this table was stored by TCRdb with only in-frame sequences that have V and J called. A share of the clones is absent; for the studies checked, an unresolved V gene accounts for under half, and the remainder has no known explanation. For this sample there are some 110,000 clones; approximately 80% appear just once. Clones ranked in the top ten supply 22% of the sample. The sample was PBMCs. The receptors derive from a man aged 25-40 years in good health and CMV-seropositive.

This rearrangement joins TRBV5-1 to TRBJ2-5, with TRBD1 identical over 7 bases. Germline-derived CDR1 and CDR2 are SGHRS and YFSETQ. Trimming took 2 bases from V and 13 from J; bases not matched to a gene: 14. There are 14 residues in the CDR3. The CDR3 sequence: CASSFPGGKTLRYF. The CDR3 DNA reads TGCGCCAGCAGCTTTCCAGGGGGTAAAACTTTAAGGTACTTC.

The rearrangement joins TRBV7-9 to TRBJ1-1, with D hard to call. In germline, CDR1 is SEHNR, CDR2 FQNEAQ (reference sequence). This CDR3 comprises 14 residues. V was cut by 7 bases and J by 0 bases, with 12 bases left in between. This CDR3 reads CASKRVSLNTEAFF. The CDR3 coding sequence is TGTGCCAGCAAGAGGGTGTCTTTGAACACTGAAGCTTTCTTT. The full variable domain, rest sourced from reference TRBV7-9 and TRBJ1-1, is DTGVSQNPRHKITKRGQNVTFRCDPISEHNRLYWYRQTLGQGPEFLTYFQNEAQLEKSRLLSDRFSAERPKGSFSTLEIQRTEQGDSAMYLCASKRVSLNTEAFFGQGTRLTVV.